One and the same sample provided the 21 T cell receptor beta chains below, sequenced in a study of long-term antiretroviral therapy in people with HIV (dated by TCRdb to between 2021 and 2024). The immunoSEQ hsTCRB v3.0 assay was used at survey level resolution to sequence the TRB variable region. The source is immuneACCESS, and TCRdb retained only in-frame sequences with V and J called. Part of the clones is not carried over; for the studies checked, unresolved V genes explain less than half of this, and the remainder is unexplained. Counted in this sample were more than 20,000 clones; around four fifths of them appeared once. Around 3.9% of the sample is held by the ten biggest clonotypes. The sample was unsorted PBMCs, taken roughly 4 years after starting antiretroviral therapy. The receptors come from a man between 18 and 35 years old with HIV.

The chain has TRBV13 and TRBJ2-5, with TRBD2 identical over 8 bases. Losses at the gene ends were 3 bases for V and 0 bases for J; bases not matched to a gene: 9. The CDR3 is 17 amino acids. Germline CDR1 is PRHDT and CDR2 is FYEKMQ (reference sequence). This CDR3 is CASSFRGGGGYQETQYF. The CDR3 DNA reads TGTGCCAGCAGCTTCCGGGGCGGCGGGGGGTACCAAGAGACCCAGTACTTC.

CDR3 nucleotides: TGTGCCAGCAGTTACACAGTGGAGGATCAGCCCCAGCATTTT. This sequence encodes CASSYTVEDQPQHF. The chain joins TRBV6-5 to TRBJ1-5, with no clear D. The CDR3 is 14 residues long. CDR1 and CDR2 (germline): MNHEY, SVGAGI. Trimming pared 2 bases from V and 5 bases from J, leaving 10 bases between.

The rearrangement joins TRBV5-1 to TRBJ2-3; D perhaps matches TRBD2 (5 bases). V lost 7 bases and J 2 bases, leaving 11 bases between the germline ends. This CDR3 spans 13 amino acids. Germline CDR1 is SGHRS and CDR2 is YFSETQ. This CDR3 is CASEDSATDTQYF. The CDR3 DNA sequence: TGCGCCAGCGAGGACTCGGCCACAGATACGCAGTATTTT.

This rearrangement joins TRBV2 to TRBJ2-5; a weak D match, TRBD1 (5 bases). This CDR3 region has 13 residues. The ends were cut back, 2 bases at V and 3 bases at J, with 7 bases in the middle. Per the germline V gene, CDR1 is SNHLY and CDR2 is FYNNEI. The CDR3 loop reads CASSEWGKETQYF. CDR3 sequence (DNA): TGTGCCAGCAGTGAATGGGGCAAAGAGACCCAGTACTTC.

The chain carries TRBV7-9 and TRBJ1-6, with TRBD1 as a possible D gene (6 bases). The V end was cut by 7 bases, the J end by 4 bases, with 20 bases between. The CDR3 is 17 residues long. The germline gives CDR1 SEHNR, CDR2 FQNEAQ (reference sequence). The CDR3 protein is CASKGNSGTSYNSPLHF. As DNA, the CDR3 is TGTGCCAGCAAGGGAAACTCCGGGACATCGTATAATTCACCCCTCCACTTT. Complete variable domain (other parts from reference TRBV7-9 and TRBJ1-6): DTGVSQNPRHKITKRGQNVTFRCDPISEHNRLYWYRQTLGQGPEFLTYFQNEAQLEKSRLLSDRFSAERPKGSFSTLEIQRTEQGDSAMYLCASKGNSGTSYNSPLHFGNGTRLTVT.

This chain joins TRBV9 and TRBJ2-1; tentative D call: TRBD2 (5 bases). CDR1 is SGDLS and CDR2 is YYNGEE in the germline V gene. Between the trimmed V and J ends, which lost 6 bases and 2 bases, there was a span of 12 bases. The CDR3 contains 14 residues. The CDR3 DNA follows: TGTGCCAGCACGGGGAGTCCACCCTACAATGAGCAGTTCTTC. Amino acids: CASTGSPPYNEQFF. The entire variable domain, with the rest obtained from reference TRBV9 and TRBJ2-1, is as follows: DSGVTQTPKHLITATGQRVTLRCSPRSGDLSVYWYQQSLDQGLQFLIQYYNGEERAKGNILERFSAQQFPDLHSELNLSSLELGDSALYFCASTGSPPYNEQFFGPGTRLTVL.

The chain carries TRBV6-5 and TRBJ2-5, with 9 nucleotides matching TRBD2. J gave up 9 bases and V 7 bases, and 9 bases lay outside the gene matches. The CDR3 spans 13 residues. Germline values: CDR1 MNHEY, CDR2 SVGAGI. CDR3 nucleotide sequence: TGTGCCAGCACTGAGGGACTAGCACGATCCCAGTACTTC. Amino acids: CASTEGLARSQYF.

This clone was seen only a few times. This chain links TRBV29-1 with TRBJ2-7; 9 positions agree with TRBD1. Looked up from germline, CDR1 is SQVTM and CDR2 is ANQGSEA. This CDR3 comprises 13 residues. V was clipped by 5 bases and J by 6 bases; unmatched bases: 8. CDR3 nucleotides: TGCAGCGTTTCCCGGACAGGGGATGGCGAGCAGTACTTC. Protein: CSVSRTGDGEQYF.

The chain carries TRBV19 and TRBJ2-7; D may be TRBD1 (6 bases). CDR3 length: 11 amino acids. The V gene lost 5 bases and the J gene lost 10 bases, with 12 bases spanning the gap. The V gene's germline CDR1 is LNHDA and CDR2 SQIVND (reference sequence). The CDR3 protein is CASSVSGHQYF. The CDR3 DNA is TGTGCCAGTAGTGTCTCGGGACACCAGTACTTC.

This clone was seen only a few times. The J gene is TRBJ1-2, the V gene TRBV28, with D possibly TRBD1 on 5 matching bases. CDR3 length: 15 residues. Deletions cut 6 bases from V and 3 bases from J, with 17 bases between. The germline V gene has CDR1 MDHEN and CDR2 SYDVKM. DNA of the CDR3: TGTGCCAGCAGAACCCCGACAGCTGGCTACTATGGCTACACCTTC. This translates into CASRTPTAGYYGYTF.

The genes are TRBV28 and TRBJ2-7; 10 positions agree with TRBD1. This CDR3 contains 17 residues. CDR1 is MDHEN, CDR2 SYDVKM, per germline. With V trimmed by 4 bases and J by 3 bases, 12 bases remained unmatched. The CDR3 sequence is CASSSYETRDRGYEQYF. DNA for the CDR3: TGTGCCAGCAGTTCTTACGAGACCCGGGACAGGGGCTACGAGCAGTACTTC.

The chain carries TRBV5-1 and TRBJ1-3; D is ambiguous. CDR1 and CDR2 from the germline V gene are SGHRS and YFSETQ. There are 13 residues in the CDR3. Trimming removed 4 bases from V and 4 bases from J, with 9 bases in between. The CDR3 sequence is CASSEVAGNTIYF. Here the CDR3 DNA reads TGCGCCAGCAGCGAGGTAGCAGGAAACACCATATATTTT.

This clone has only a few counts. The V call is TRBV25-1, the J call TRBJ2-3, with D perhaps matching TRBD1 or TRBD2 (5 bases each). Germline CDR1 and CDR2: MGHDK and SYGVNS. CDR3 size: 13 residues. V dropped 10 bases and J dropped 5 bases, with 16 bases sitting between them. The CDR3 region is CATARGWEDTQYF. The CDR3 bases are TGTGCCACCGCGAGGGGTTGGGAAGATACGCAGTATTTT.

The chain joins TRBV7-9 to TRBJ2-3, with 11 nucleotides matching TRBD2. With V trimmed by 4 bases and J by 9 bases, 0 bases remained unmatched. Per germline, CDR1 SEHNR and CDR2 FQNEAQ (reference sequence). This CDR3 has 12 amino acids. CDR3 bases: TGTGCCAGCAGCTCTAGCGGGGGGACGCAGTATTTT. This gives the protein CASSSSGGTQYF.

This chain connects TRBV7-9 to TRBJ2-5; TRBD1 matches 9 bases. The V segment lost 2 bases and the J segment 1 base; nucleotides outside the gene matches: 14. Germline CDR1 reads SEHNR; CDR2 reads FQNEAQ (reference sequence). CDR3 length: 19 amino acids. The CDR3 nucleotides are TGTGCCAGCAGCTTATTTCCACCGGGACAGGGATTTAGCCAAGAGACCCAGTACTTC. This gives the protein CASSLFPPGQGFSQETQYF. Complete variable domain (other parts from reference TRBV7-9 and TRBJ2-5): DTGVSQNPRHKITKRGQNVTFRCDPISEHNRLYWYRQTLGQGPEFLTYFQNEAQLEKSRLLSDRFSAERPKGSFSTLEIQRTEQGDSAMYLCASSLFPPGQGFSQETQYFGPGTRLLVL.

V is TRBV28 and J is TRBJ1-2, with a weak D call TRBD1 (6 bases). CDR1 is MDHEN, CDR2 SYDVKM, per germline. This CDR3 contains 14 residues. With 7 bases removed from V and 5 bases from J, the gap between germline ends came to 17 bases. CDR3 protein: CASNRGGGTYGYTF. CDR3 nucleotides: TGTGCCAGCAATAGGGGGGGAGGGACATATGGCTACACCTTC.

The chain combines TRBV7-9 with TRBJ1-2, with D unresolved. The V gene's germline CDR1 is SEHNR and CDR2 FQNEAQ (reference sequence). The CDR3 has 14 amino acids. Trimming stripped 5 bases from V and 4 bases from J, with 14 bases between. CDR3 sequence: CASSDMRVGYGYTF. The CDR3 DNA sequence: TGTGCCAGCAGCGACATGAGGGTCGGCTATGGCTACACCTTC.

V and J are TRBV6-1 and TRBJ2-7; D call uncertain. V dropped 3 bases and J dropped 6 bases, with 15 bases sitting between them. The length of the CDR3 is 14 residues. The germline V gene has CDR1 MNHNS and CDR2 SASEGT. The CDR3 DNA reads TGTGCCAGCAGTGATACGGAGTCCTGGGGCGAGCAGTACTTC. It specifies CASSDTESWGEQYF.

V usage is TRBV5-1 and J usage is TRBJ2-3; unclear D gene. Germline V CDR1 and CDR2: SGHRS, YFSETQ. The V gene lost 0 bases and the J gene lost 4 bases, with 9 bases spanning the gap. CDR3 length: 14 residues. Here the CDR3 DNA reads TGCGCCAGCAGCTTGGGGGAAAGATCAGATACGCAGTATTTT. The encoded protein is CASSLGERSDTQYF.

The rearrangement joins TRBV5-1 to TRBJ1-5; D might be TRBD1 (5 bases). V was shortened by 5 bases and J by 5 bases, with 17 bases between the two germline ends. This CDR3 comprises 15 residues. The germline V gene encodes CDR1 SGHRS and CDR2 YFSETQ. CDR3 residues: CASRRSGADDQPQHF. CDR3 nucleotide sequence: TGCGCCAGCAGACGGAGCGGGGCGGACGATCAGCCCCAGCATTTT. The full variable domain, in which reference TRBV5-1 and TRBJ1-5 provide the parts outside the CDR3, is KAGVTQTPRYLIKTRGQQVTLSCSPISGHRSVSWYQQTPGQGLQFLFEYFSETQRNKGNFPGRFSGRQFSNSRSEMNVSTLELGDSALYLCASRRSGADDQPQHFGDGTRLSIL.

V usage is TRBV5-1 and J usage is TRBJ2-2; tentative D call: TRBD1 (5 bases). Germline CDR1 SGHRS, CDR2 YFSETQ. The CDR3 contains 14 residues. V was pared by 6 bases and J by 1 base, with 10 bases between. This CDR3 reads CASTEGENTGELFF. The CDR3 nucleotides read TGCGCCAGCACCGAAGGGGAGAACACCGGGGAGCTGTTTTTT.